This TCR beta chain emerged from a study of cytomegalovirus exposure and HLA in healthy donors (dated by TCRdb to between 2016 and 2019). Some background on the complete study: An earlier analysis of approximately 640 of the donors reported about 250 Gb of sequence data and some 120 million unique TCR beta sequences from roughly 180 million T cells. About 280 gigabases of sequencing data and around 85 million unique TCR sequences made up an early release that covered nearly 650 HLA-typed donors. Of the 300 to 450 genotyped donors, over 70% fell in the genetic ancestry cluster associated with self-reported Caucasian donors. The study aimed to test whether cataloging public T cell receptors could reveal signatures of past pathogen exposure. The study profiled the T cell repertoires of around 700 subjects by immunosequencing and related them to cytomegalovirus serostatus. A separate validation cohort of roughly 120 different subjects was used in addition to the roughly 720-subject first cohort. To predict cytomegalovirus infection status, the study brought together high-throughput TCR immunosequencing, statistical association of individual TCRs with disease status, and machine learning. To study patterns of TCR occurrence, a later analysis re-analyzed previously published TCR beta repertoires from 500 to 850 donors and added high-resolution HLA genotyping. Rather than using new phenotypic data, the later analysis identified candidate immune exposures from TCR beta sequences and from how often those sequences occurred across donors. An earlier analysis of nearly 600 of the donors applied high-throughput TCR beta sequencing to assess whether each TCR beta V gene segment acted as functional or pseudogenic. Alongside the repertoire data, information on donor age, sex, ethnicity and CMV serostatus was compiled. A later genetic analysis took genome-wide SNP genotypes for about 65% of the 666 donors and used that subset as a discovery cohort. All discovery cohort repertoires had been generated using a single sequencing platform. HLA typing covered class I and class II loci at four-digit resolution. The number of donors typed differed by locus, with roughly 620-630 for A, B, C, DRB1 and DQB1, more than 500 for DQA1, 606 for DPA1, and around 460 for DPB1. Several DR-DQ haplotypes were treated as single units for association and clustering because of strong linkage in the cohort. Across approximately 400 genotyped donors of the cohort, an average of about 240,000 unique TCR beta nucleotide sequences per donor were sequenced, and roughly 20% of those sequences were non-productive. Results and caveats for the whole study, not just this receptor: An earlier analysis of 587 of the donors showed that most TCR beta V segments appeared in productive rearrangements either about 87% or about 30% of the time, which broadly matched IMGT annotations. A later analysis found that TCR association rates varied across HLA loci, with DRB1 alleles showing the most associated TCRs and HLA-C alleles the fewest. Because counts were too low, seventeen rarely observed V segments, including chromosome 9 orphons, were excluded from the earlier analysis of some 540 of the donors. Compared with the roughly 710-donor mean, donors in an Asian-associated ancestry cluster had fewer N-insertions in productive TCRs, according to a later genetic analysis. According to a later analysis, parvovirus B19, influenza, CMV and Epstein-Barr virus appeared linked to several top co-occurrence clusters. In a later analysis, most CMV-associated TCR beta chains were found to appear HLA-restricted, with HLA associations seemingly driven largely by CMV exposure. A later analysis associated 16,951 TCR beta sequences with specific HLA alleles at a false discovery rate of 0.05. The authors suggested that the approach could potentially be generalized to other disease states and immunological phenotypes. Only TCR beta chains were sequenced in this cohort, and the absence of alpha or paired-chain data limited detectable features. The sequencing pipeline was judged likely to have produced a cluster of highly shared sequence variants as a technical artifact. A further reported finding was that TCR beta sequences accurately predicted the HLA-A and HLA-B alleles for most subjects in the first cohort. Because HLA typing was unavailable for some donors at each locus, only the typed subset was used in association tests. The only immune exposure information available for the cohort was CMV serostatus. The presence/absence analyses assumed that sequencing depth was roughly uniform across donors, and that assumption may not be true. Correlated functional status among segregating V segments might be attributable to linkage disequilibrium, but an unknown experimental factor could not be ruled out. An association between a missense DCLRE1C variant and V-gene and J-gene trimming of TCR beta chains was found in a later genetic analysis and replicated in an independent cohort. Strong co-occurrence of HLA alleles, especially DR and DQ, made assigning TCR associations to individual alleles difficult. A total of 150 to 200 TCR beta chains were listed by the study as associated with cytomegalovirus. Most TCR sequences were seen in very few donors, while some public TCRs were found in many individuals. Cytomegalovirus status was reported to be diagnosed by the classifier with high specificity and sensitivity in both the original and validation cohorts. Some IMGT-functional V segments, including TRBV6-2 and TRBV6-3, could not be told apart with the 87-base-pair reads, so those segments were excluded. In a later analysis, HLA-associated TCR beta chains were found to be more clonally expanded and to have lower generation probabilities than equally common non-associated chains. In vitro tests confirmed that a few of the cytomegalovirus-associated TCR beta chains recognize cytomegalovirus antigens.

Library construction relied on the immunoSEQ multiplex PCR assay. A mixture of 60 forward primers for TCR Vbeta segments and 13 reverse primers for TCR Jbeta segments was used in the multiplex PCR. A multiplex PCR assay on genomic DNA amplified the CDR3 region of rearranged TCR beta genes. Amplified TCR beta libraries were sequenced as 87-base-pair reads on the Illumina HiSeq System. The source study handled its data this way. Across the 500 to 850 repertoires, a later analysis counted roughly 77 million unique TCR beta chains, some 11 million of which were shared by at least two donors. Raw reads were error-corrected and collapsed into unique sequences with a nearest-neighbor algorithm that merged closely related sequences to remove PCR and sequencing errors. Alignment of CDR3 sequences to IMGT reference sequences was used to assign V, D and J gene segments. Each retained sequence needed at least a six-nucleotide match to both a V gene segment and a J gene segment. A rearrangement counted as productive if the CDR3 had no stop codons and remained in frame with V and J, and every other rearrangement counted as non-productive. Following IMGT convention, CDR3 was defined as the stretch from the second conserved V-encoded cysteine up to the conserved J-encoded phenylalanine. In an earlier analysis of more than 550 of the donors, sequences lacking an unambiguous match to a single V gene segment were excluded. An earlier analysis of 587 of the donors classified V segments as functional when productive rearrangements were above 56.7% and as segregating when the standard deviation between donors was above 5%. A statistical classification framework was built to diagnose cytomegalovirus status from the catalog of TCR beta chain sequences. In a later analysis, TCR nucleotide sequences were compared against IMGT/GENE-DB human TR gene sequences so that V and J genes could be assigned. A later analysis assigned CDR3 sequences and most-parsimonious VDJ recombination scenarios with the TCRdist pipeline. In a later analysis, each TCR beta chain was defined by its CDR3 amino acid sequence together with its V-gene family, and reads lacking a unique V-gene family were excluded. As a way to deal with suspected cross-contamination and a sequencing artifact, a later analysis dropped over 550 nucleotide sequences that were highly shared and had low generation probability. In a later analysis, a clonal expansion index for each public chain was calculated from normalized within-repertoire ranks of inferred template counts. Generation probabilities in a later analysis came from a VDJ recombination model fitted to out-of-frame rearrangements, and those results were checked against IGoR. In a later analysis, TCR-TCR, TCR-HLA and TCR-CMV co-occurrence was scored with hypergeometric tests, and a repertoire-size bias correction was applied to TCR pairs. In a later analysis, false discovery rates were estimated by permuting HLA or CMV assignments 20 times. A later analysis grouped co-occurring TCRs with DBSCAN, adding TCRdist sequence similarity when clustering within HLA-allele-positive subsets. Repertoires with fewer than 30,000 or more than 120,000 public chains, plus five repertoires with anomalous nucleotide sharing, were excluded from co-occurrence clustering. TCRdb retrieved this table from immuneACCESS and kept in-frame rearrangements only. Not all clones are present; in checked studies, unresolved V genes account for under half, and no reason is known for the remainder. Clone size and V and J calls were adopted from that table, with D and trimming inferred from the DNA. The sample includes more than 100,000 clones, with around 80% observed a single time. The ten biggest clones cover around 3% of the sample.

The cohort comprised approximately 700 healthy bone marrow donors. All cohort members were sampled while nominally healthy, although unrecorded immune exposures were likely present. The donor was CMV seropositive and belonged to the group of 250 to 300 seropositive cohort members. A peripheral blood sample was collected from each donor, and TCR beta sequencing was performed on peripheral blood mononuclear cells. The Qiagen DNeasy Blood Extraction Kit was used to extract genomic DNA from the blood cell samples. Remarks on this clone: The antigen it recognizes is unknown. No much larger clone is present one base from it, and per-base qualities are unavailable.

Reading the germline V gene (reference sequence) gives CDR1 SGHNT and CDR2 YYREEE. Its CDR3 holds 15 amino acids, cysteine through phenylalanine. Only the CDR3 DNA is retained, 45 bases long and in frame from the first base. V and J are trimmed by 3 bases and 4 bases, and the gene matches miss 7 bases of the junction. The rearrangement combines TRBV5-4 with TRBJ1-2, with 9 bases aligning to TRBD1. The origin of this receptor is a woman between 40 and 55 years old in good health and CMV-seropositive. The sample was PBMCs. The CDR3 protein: CASSYAGTGIYGYTF. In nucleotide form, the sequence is TGTGCCAGCAGCTATGCCGGGACAGGGATCTATGGCTACACCTTC. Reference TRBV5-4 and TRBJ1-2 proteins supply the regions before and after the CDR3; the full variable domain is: ETGVTQSPTHLIKTRGQQVTLRCSSQSGHNTVSWYQQALGQGPQFIFQYYREEENGRGNFPPRFSGLQFPNYSSELNVNALELDDSALYLCASSYAGTGIYGYTFGSGTRLTVV.